This passage covers 11 T cell receptor beta chains from one sample sequenced in a study of cytomegalovirus exposure and HLA in healthy donors (TCRdb year 2017). The library was prepared using the immunoSEQ multiplex PCR assay. For the multiplex PCR, a mixture combining 60 forward primers for TCR Vbeta segments and 13 reverse primers for TCR Jbeta segments was used. TCRdb obtained this table from immuneACCESS and retained in-frame rearrangements with V and J assigned. These tables miss some clones; where compared with another copy, unresolved V genes account for less than half of the shortfall, and the remainder is unexplained. This sample has about 160,000 clones in its table, and approximately 77% of those were observed once. The ten top clones hold less than 3% of the sample. The sequenced sample was PBMCs. Receptor source: a female donor in good health and CMV-seronegative.

The genes are TRBV6-1 and TRBJ1-5, with 8 bases that match TRBD1. The V and J ends lost 1 base and 4 bases, in that order; junction bases with no gene match: 3. Germline CDR1 MNHNS, CDR2 SASEGT. The CDR3 totals 15 residues. CDR3 sequence: CASSEGTGRNQPQHF. DNA of the CDR3: TGTGCCAGCAGTGAAGGGACAGGGAGGAATCAGCCCCAGCATTTT.

The rearrangement links TRBV5-4 to TRBJ1-1; 10 nucleotides align to TRBD1. Trimming took 4 bases from V and 5 from J; bases not matched to a gene: 8. The V gene's germline CDR1 is SGHNT and CDR2 YYREEE (reference sequence). CDR3 size: 15 residues. CDR3 residues: CASSHRQGAGTEAFF. CDR3 nucleotides: TGTGCCAGCAGCCACCGACAGGGGGCAGGGACTGAAGCTTTCTTT.

The chain links TRBV27 to TRBJ2-5; 9 nucleotides agree with TRBD2. Trimming at V came to 5 bases and at J to 5 bases, leaving 12 bases not matched to a gene. There are 16 residues in the CDR3. Germline V gives CDR1 MNHEY, CDR2 SMNVEV (reference sequence). CDR3 sequence reads: CASSRLGSSGDETQYF. CDR3 coding DNA: TGTGCCAGCAGTAGACTCGGGTCTAGCGGGGATGAGACCCAGTACTTC.

The chain couples TRBV4-3 to TRBJ1-4; D ambiguous. Trimming took off 7 bases at V and 5 bases at J, with 14 bases between the two ends. The CDR3 runs to 14 residues. Germline CDR1 reads LGHNA; CDR2 reads YSLEER. The CDR3 sequence is CASTPEASNEKLFF. The CDR3 DNA reads as TGCGCCAGCACGCCGGAGGCCTCGAATGAAAAACTGTTTTTT.

A few counts support this clone. In nucleotides, the CDR3 is TGCGCCAGCAGTGGGAGGATACACAATGAGCAGTTCTTC. Protein sequence: CASSGRIHNEQFF. V gene TRBV5-1 combines with J gene TRBJ2-1; a possible D gene is TRBD2 (6 bases). CDR3 length: 13 residues. Germline CDR1 SGHRS, CDR2 YFSETQ. V was pared by 5 bases and J by 5 bases, with 11 bases between.

The chain couples TRBV28 to TRBJ1-2; 7 positions agree with TRBD1. The CDR3 consists of 17 residues. Germline V gives CDR1 MDHEN, CDR2 SYDVKM. V was pared by 3 bases and J by 8 bases, with 18 bases of the junction left unmatched. In DNA form, the CDR3 reads TGTGCCAGCAGTTTTCCCGGGGACAGTAGGTTCGTAGGCGGCTACACCTTC. Its protein product is CASSFPGDSRFVGGYTF.

The chain is built from TRBV4-2 and TRBJ2-5, with D unresolved. The ends were cut back, 2 bases at V and 5 bases at J, with 6 bases in the middle. The CDR3 spans 12 residues. The germline V gene has CDR1 LGHNA and CDR2 YNFKEQ. The CDR3 DNA is TGTGCCAGCAGCCAATACGGGGAGACCCAGTACTTC. Amino acids: CASSQYGETQYF.

V is TRBV4-1 and J is TRBJ2-3; no clear D gene. This CDR3 has 16 amino acids. V was cut by 4 bases and J by 2 bases, with 16 bases left in between. Germline assignment: CDR1 MGHRA and CDR2 YSYEKL. The CDR3 reads CASSPRFALLTDTQYF. CDR3 nucleotide sequence: TGCGCCAGCAGCCCGAGGTTCGCGTTACTCACAGATACGCAGTATTTT.

The V and J genes are TRBV5-1 and TRBJ1-5; D uncertain. This CDR3 comprises 15 residues. Trimming shortened V by 1 base and J by 0 bases, and 8 bases separated the two germline ends. Germline V gene data show CDR1 as SGHRS and CDR2 as YFSETQ. This CDR3 is CASSLTGRSNQPQHF. DNA of the CDR3: TGCGCCAGCAGCTTGACTGGGCGTAGCAATCAGCCCCAGCATTTT. Combining the CDR3 with reference TRBV5-1 and TRBJ1-5 gives the whole variable domain KAGVTQTPRYLIKTRGQQVTLSCSPISGHRSVSWYQQTPGQGLQFLFEYFSETQRNKGNFPGRFSGRQFSNSRSEMNVSTLELGDSALYLCASSLTGRSNQPQHFGDGTRLSIL.

The chain is built from TRBV7-2 and TRBJ1-1; the D is unclear. The germline V gene encodes CDR1 SGHTA and CDR2 FQGNSA. Trimming removed 11 bases at V and 1 base at J, with 14 bases between. The CDR3 covers 13 residues. The CDR3 is CASKMGRNTEAFF. For the CDR3, the DNA is TGTGCCTCAAAGATGGGGAGGAACACTGAAGCTTTCTTT. Full variable domain (missing parts from reference TRBV7-2 and TRBJ1-1): GAGVSQSPSNKVTEKGKDVELRCDPISGHTALYWYRQSLGQGLEFLIYFQGNSAPDKSGLPSDRFSAERTGGSVSTLTIQRTQQEDSAVYLCASKMGRNTEAFFGQGTRLTVV.

This clone was seen a few times. In nucleotides, the CDR3 is TGTGCCAGCAGCGCCGAACCGGGGGAGACGGTTAGAAACACCATATATTTT. This encodes CASSAEPGETVRNTIYF. The chain has TRBV9 and TRBJ1-3; perhaps TRBD1 as D (5 bases). This CDR3 comprises 17 residues. Trimming shortened V by 3 bases and J by 5 bases, and 21 bases separated the two germline ends. Germline CDR1 and CDR2: SGDLS and YYNGEE.